The clone carrying this T cell receptor beta chain was observed a handful of times. The data originate from a study of blood T cell repertoires in COVID-19. Study overall: T cells, B-cell-depleted T cells, or PBMCs provided the cDNA or gDNA that served as material.

Original data processing: The assay estimated nucleated cells by amplifying reference gene primers. Repertoires were generated with immunoSEQ multiplex PCR, while TCRdb's copy carries only in-frame clones and drops some. V, J and clone size derive from that table, while D and trimming were established from the DNA sequence. The sample includes 85,000 to 110,000 clones, 80% to 90% of them seen just once. Sequenced input: peripheral blood. This clonotype originated in a human donor in a cohort sampled during active COVID-19.

CDR3: CAWSKGLNNSPLHF. DNA of the CDR3: TGTGCCTGGAGTAAAGGACTGAATAATTCACCCCTCCACTTT. V gene TRBV30 combines with J gene TRBJ1-6; D ambiguous. Germline V gene sequence: CDR1 GTSNPN, CDR2 SVGIG (reference sequence). V lost 2 bases, J lost 5 bases, and 10 bases lay in between. The CDR3 has 14 amino acids.